The present entry profiles one T cell receptor (beta chain) with its context. This record belongs to a study of blood T cell repertoires in COVID-19. The overall study: Spain, Italy and the United States supplied samples that represented acute and convalescent COVID-19.

CDR3 length: 15 amino acids. V shed 3 bases and J shed 4 bases, with 16 bases lying between them. CDR1 SGHTA and CDR2 FQGTGA come from the germline V gene. In the authors' workflow: Estimation of nucleated cell counts relied on the amplification of reference gene primers. Assay used: immunoSEQ multiplex PCR; TCRdb lists only in-frame clones, some missing. The V and J calls and clone size are taken from that table; D and trimming were inferred from the DNA. The table has some 210,000 clones, roughly four fifths seen once. The specimen was peripheral blood. This receptor was taken from a woman in her forties with acute or convalescent COVID-19. The chain combines TRBV7-3 with TRBJ2-7, with D possibly TRBD1 on 6 matching bases. This chain's CDR3 is CASSLGQGLIYEQYF. The CDR3 bases are TGTGCCAGCAGCTTGGGGCAGGGGTTAATTTACGAGCAGTACTTC.